This T cell receptor (beta chain) was sequenced for a study of tumor-infiltrating lymphocytes in primary liver carcinoma. TCR beta cDNA was made from approximately 540 ng total RNA with a constant-region primer. Three rounds of nested multiplex PCR with slightly modified ARM-PCR produced TCR beta libraries. Each CDR3 protein gets one entry after TCRdb re-called the multiplex PCR reads with MiXCR. The sample lists about 180,000 distinct CDR3 sequences, roughly three fifths seen once, with 72% in the top ten. Germline DNA was also extracted, and blood RNA was taken from unsorted whole blood. Note on this clonotype: What it recognizes is unknown. Relative to the germline gene, one junction end is altered; a read error may explain this.

Overall study results and limits: Blood's top-250-clone fraction was significantly lower than that of tumors (p = 0.039).

The sample was peripheral blood. The clonotype was recovered from a man in his forties with primary liver carcinoma and hepatitis B virus infection.

Written as DNA, the CDR3 is TGTGCCAGCAGCCGCAAGGGGAACACCCGGGAGCTGTTTTTT. Translating gives CASSRKGNTRELFF. V usage is TRBV11-2 and J usage is TRBJ2-2, with D tentatively TRBD1 (5 bases). This CDR3 is 14 amino acids long. CDR1 is SGHAT and CDR2 is FQNNGV in the germline V gene.